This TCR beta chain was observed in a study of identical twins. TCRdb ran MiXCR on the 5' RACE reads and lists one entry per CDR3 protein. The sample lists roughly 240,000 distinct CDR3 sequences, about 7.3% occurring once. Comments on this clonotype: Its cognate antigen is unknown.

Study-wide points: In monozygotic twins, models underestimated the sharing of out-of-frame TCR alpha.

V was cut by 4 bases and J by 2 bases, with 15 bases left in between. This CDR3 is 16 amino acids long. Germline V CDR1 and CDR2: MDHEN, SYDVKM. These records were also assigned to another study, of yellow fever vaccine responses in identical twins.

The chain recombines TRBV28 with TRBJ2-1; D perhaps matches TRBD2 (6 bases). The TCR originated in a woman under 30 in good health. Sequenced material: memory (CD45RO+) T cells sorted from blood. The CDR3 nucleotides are TGTGCCAGCAGTTCGGGAGCGAAGATAACCTACAATGAGCAGTTCTTC. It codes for CASSSGAKITYNEQFF.